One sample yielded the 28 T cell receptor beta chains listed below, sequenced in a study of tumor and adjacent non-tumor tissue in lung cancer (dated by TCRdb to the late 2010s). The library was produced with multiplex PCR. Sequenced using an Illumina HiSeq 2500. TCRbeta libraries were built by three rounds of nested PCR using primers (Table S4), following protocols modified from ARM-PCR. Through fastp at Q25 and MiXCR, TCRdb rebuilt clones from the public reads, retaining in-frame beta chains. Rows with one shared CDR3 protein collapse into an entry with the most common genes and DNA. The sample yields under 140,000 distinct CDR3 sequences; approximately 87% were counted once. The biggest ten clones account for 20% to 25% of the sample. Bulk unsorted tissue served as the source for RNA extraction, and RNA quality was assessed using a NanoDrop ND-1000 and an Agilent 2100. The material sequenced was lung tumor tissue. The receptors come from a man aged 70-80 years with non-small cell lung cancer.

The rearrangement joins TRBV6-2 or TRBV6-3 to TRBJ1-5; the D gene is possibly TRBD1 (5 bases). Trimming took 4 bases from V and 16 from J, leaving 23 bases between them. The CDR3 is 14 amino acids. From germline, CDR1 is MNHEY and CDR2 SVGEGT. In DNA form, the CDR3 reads TGTGCCAGCAGTTTCCACAGGTTAGATCAGCACCAACATTTT. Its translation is CASSFHRLDQHQHF.

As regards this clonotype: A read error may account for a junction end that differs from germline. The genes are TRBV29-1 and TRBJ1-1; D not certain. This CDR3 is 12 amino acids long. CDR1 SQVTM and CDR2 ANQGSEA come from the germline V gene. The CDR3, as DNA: TGCAGTCTTGTGGCGGAGAGGCCTGAGGCTTTCTTT. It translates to CSLVAERPEAFF.

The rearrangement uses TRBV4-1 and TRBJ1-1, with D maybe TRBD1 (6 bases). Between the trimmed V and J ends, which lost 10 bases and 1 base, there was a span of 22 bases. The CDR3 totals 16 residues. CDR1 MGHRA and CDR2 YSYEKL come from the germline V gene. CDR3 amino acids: CAKSQDLRGRNTEAFF. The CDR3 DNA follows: TGCGCCAAAAGCCAAGATCTGAGGGGGAGGAACACTGAAGCTTTCTTT.

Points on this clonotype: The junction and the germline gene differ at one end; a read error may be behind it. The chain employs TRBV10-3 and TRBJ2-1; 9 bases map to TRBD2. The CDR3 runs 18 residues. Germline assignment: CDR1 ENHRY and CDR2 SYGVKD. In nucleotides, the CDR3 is TGTGCCATCAGTTCCAATTCCTTGCGGGGGGGAACCTACAATGAGCAGTTATTC. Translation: CAISSNSLRGGTYNEQLF.

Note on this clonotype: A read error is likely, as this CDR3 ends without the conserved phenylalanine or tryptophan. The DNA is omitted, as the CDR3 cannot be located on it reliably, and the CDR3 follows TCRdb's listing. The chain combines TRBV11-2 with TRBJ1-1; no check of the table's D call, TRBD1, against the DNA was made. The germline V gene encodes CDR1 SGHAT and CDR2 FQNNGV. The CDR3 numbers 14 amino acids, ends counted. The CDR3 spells CASSFGGGRTETFS.

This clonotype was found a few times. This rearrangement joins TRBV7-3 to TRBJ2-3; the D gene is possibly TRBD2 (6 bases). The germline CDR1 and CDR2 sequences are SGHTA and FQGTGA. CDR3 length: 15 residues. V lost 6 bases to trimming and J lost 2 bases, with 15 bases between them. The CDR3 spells CASSTGSGITDTQYF. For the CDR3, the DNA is TGTGCCAGCAGTACAGGTAGCGGCATCACAGATACGCAGTATTTT.

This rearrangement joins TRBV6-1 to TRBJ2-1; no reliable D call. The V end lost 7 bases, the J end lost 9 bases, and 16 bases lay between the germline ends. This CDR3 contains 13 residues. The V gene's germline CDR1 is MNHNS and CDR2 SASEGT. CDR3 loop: CASMGSSLREQFF. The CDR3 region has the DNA TGTGCCAGCATGGGTAGCTCCCTGCGTGAGCAGTTCTTC.

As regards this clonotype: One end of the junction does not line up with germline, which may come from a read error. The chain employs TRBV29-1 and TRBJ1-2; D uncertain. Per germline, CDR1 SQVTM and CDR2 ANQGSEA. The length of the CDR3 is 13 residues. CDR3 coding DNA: TGCAGCGTTCTCAAGACGGGAGCATATGGCTACATCTTC. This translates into CSVLKTGAYGYIF. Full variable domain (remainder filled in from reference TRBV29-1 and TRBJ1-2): SAVISQKPSRDICQRGTSLTIQCQVDSQVTMMFWYRQQPGQSLTLIATANQGSEATYESGFVIDKFPISRPNLTFSTLTVSNMSPEDSSIYLCSVLKTGAYGYIFGSGTRLTVV.

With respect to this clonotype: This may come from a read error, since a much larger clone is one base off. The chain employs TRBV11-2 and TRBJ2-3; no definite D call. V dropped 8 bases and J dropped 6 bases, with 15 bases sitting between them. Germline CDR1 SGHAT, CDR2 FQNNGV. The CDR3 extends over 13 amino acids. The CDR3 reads CASGPWSMDTQYF. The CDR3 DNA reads TGTGCCAGCGGCCCCTGGAGCATGGATACGCAGTATTTT.

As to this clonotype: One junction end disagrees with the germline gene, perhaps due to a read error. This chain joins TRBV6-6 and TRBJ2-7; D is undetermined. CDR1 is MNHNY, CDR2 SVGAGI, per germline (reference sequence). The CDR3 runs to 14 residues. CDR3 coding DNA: TGTCCCAGCAGTTACTCGACAATGACCTACGAGCAGTGCTTC. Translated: CPSSYSTMTYEQCF.

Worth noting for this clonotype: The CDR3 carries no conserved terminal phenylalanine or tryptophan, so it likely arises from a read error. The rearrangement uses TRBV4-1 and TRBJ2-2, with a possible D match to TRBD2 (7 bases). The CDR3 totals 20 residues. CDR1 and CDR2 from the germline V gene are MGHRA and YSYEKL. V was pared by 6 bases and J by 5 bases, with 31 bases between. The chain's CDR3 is CASRARGSRGGPRGTGELFL. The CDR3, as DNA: TGCGCCAGCAGAGCAAGAGGGTCTAGGGGGGGGCCGCGGGGAACCGGGGAGCTGTTTTTA.

The CDR3 region has the DNA TGCAGCGCCTATGGGACGAGCCCCGAGCAGTACTTC. This gives the protein CSAYGTSPEQYF. The V call is TRBV29-1, the J call TRBJ2-7; D is tentatively TRBD1 or TRBD2 (5 bases each). Germline V lookup: CDR1 SQVTM, CDR2 ANQGSEA. V lost 7 bases and J 6 bases, leaving 16 bases between the germline ends. The CDR3 runs 12 residues.

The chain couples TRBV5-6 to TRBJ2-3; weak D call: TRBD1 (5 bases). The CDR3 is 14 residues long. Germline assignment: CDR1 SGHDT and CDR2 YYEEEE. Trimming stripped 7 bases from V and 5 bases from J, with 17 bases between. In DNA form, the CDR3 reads TGTGCCAGCGATTACAGGCTCGCCGGAGATACGCAGTATTTT. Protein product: CASDYRLAGDTQYF.

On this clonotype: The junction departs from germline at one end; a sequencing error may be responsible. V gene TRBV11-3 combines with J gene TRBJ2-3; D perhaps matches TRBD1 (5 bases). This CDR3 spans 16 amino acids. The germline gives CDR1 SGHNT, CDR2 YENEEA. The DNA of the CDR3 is TGTGCCAGCAGTTCGGCCCCCCAGGATTTCACAGGTACGCTGTATTTT. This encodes CASSSAPQDFTGTLYF.

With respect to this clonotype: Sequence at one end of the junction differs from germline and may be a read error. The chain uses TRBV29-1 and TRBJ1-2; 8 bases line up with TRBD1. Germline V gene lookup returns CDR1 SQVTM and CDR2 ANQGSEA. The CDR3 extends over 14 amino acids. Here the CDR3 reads CGVEPAGGGYGYTF. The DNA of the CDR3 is TGCGGCGTTGAACCAGCAGGGGGCGGGTATGGCTACACCTTC.

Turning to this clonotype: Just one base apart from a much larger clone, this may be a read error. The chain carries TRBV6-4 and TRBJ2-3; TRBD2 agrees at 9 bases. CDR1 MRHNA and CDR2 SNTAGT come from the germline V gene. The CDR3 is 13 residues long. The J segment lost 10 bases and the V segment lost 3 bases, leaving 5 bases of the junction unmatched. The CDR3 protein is CASSEREGSSQYF. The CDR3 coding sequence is TGTGCCAGCAGTGAGCGGGAGGGGAGTTCGCAGTATTTT.

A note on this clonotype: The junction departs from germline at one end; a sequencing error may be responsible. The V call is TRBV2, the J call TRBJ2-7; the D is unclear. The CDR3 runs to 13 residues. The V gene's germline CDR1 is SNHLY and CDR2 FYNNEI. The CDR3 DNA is TGTGCCAGCAGTGAAGAGGTAGAATACGAGGAGTACTTC. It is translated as CASSEEVEYEEYF. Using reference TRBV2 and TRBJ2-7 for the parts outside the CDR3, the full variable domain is EPEVTQTPSHQVTQMGQEVILRCVPISNHLYFYWYRQILGQKVEFLVSFYNNEISEKSEIFDDQFSVERPDGSNFTLKIRSTKLEDSAMYFCASSEEVEYEEYFGPGTRLTVT.

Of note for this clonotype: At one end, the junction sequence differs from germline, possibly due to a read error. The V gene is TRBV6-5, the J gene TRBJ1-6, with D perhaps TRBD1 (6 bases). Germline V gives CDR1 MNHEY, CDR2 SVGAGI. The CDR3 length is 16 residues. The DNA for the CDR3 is TGTGCTACTTTACAGGGAGCTCCTACCTATAATTCAGCCCTCCACTTT. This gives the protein CATLQGAPTYNSALHF.

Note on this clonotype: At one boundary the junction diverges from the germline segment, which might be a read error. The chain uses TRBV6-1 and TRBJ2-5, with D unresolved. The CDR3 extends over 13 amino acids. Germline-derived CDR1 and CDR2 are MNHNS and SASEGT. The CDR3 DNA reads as TGTGCCAGCTGTGAAGCTGGTGGGCCCCGAGAGTACTTC. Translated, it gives CASCEAGGPREYF.

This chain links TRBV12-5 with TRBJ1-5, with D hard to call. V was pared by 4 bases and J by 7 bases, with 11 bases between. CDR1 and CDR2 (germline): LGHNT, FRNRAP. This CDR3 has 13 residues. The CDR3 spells CASGCDKNQPQHF. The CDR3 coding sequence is TGTGCTAGTGGTTGTGACAAAAACCAGCCCCAGCATTTT. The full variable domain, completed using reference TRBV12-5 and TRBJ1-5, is DARVTQTPRHKVTEMGQEVTMRCQPILGHNTVFWYRQTMMQGLELLAYFRNRAPLDDSGMPKDRFSAEMPDATLATLKIQPSEPRDSAVYFCASGCDKNQPQHFGDGTRLSIL.

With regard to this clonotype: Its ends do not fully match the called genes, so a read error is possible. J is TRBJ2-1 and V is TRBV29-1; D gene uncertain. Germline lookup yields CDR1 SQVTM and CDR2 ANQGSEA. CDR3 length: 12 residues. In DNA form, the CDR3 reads TGCAGCGTATTACCCCACTACAATGAGCATTCCTTC. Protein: CSVLPHYNEHSF.

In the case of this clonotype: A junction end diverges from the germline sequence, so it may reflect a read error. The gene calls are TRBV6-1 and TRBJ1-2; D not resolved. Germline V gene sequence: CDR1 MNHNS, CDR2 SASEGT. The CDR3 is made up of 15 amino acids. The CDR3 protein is CATSEGQGLNYGYTF. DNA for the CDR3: TGTGCCACCAGTGAAGGCCAAGGACTTAACTATGGCTACACCTTT.

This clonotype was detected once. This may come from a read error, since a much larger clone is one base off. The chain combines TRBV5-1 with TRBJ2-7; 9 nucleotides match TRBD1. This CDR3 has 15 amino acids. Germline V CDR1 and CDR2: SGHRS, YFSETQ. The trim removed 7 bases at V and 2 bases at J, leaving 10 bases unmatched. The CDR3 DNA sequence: TGCGCCAGCTGCCTGGGACAGGGAATTGCCTACGAGCAGTACTTC. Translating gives CASCLGQGIAYEQYF. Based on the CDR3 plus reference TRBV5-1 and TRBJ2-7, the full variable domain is KAGVTQTPRYLIKTRGQQVTLSCSPISGHRSVSWYQQTPGQGLQFLFEYFSETQRNKGNFPGRFSGRQFSNSRSEMNVSTLELGDSALYLCASCLGQGIAYEQYFGPGTRLTVT.

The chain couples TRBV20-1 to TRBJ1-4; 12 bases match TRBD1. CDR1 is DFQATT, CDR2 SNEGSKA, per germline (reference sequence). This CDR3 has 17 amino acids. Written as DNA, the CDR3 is TGCATTGCGAGTGGGACAGGGGGCTCCAACTGGAATGAAAAACTGTTTTTT. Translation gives CIASGTGGSNWNEKLFF.

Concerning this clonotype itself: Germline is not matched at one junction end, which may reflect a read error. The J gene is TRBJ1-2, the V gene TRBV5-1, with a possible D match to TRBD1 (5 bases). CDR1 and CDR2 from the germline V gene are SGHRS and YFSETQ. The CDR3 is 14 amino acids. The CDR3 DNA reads TGCGCCAGCAGCTCCGGACATGAGTTCTATGGCTACACCTTT. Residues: CASSSGHEFYGYTF.

CDR3 region: CASTLAQGGSQYF. The CDR3 bases are TGTGCCAGCACTTTAGCGCAGGGGGGATCCCAGTACTTC. This rearrangement joins TRBV11-1 to TRBJ2-5, with D perhaps matching TRBD1 (7 bases). Germline V CDR1 and CDR2: SGHAT, FQDESV (reference sequence). V lost 7 bases and J 9 bases, leaving 18 bases between the germline ends. There are 13 residues in the CDR3.

The DNA for the CDR3 is TGTGCCAGCAGCTTAGACCAGGGGGACAGGTACGAACATTACTTC. Amino acids: CASSLDQGDRYEHYF. This sequence joins TRBV11-2 and TRBJ2-7; 8 bases are a match to TRBD1. V lost 0 bases, J lost 13 bases, and 14 bases stayed unmatched. The CDR3 spans 15 residues. CDR1 is SGHAT, CDR2 FQNNGV, per germline.

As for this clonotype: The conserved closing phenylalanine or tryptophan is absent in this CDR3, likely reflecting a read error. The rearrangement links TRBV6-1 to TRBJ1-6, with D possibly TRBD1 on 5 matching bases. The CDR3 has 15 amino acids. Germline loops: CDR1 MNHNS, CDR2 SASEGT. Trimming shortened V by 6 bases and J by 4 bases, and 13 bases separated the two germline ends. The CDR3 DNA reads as TGTGCCAGCAGGGGGGATAGCCGATATAATTCACCCCTCCACTAT. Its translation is CASRGDSRYNSPLHY.